The rows below give T cell receptor beta chains drawn from one sample of a study of PD-L1 blockade in urothelial cancer. Profiling relied on immunoSEQ multiplex PCR, and the TCRdb table lists in-frame clones only, not all of them. The profile shows under 55,000 clones, about 86% of them singletons. The sequencing here drew on PBMCs, taken around atezolizumab (anti-PD-L1) treatment. The source of these receptors is a man aged 70-80 years with urothelial cancer. The CDR3 runs from the conserved cysteine through the conserved F or W. The D gene is left open where the match is weak.

d_gene,j_gene,v_gene,CDR3aa
.,TRBJ2-2,TRBV10-3,CAISEPPRSNTGELFF
TRBD1,TRBJ2-1,TRBV6-1,CASSPRTGADEQFF
.,TRBJ2-3,TRBV19,CASSLQSPDTQYF
TRBD1,TRBJ1-2,TRBV28,CASSTRQGYGYTF
.,TRBJ1-2,TRBV7-2,CASSSPVEGDLLGFAGYTF
.,TRBJ1-2,TRBV25-1,CASSEPTGVNYGYTF
TRBD2,TRBJ2-1,TRBV11-2,CASSPSGGASYNEQFF
TRBD2,TRBJ2-7,TRBV5-4,CASSLAPSGGPSSYEQYF
TRBD2,TRBJ2-1,TRBV7-2,CASSLVAGIRGGNEQFF
TRBD2,TRBJ2-3,TRBV29-1,CSASLGAGGGDTQYF
TRBD1,TRBJ1-1,TRBV7-6,CASSSDRGTEAFF
.,TRBJ1-1,TRBV5-5,CASSFRTVAEAFF
.,TRBJ1-2,TRBV7-2,CASSPYGGSPRGYGYTF
.,TRBJ1-2,TRBV13,CASSLQSGTANYGYTF
.,TRBJ1-2,TRBV4-3,CASSQARGGDFGYGYTF
.,TRBJ2-5,TRBV5-1,CASSLVQETQYF
TRBD1,TRBJ1-2,TRBV28,CATGTGNYGYTF
.,TRBJ1-1,TRBV4-3,CASSQDRAGWNTEAFF
.,TRBJ1-5,TRBV10-2,CASITDRPNQPQHF
.,TRBJ1-4,TRBV6-1,CASSAPLQGGNEKLFF
.,TRBJ2-7,TRBV6-5,CASSLAGIDYEQYF
TRBD2,TRBJ2-7,TRBV5-1,CASSLAGASGWVSYEQYF
.,TRBJ2-7,TRBV5-5,CASSSAPTGLGSYEQYF
TRBD1,TRBJ1-3,TRBV28,CASSLRGLGGNTIYF
TRBD1,TRBJ1-3,TRBV27,CASSHDRVHPMNTIYF
.,TRBJ2-5,TRBV7-3,CASSHDSQETQYF
.,TRBJ2-3,TRBV15,CATSSSTARTDTQYF
.,TRBJ1-2,TRBV6-4,CASSDGQGNYGYTF
.,TRBJ2-1,TRBV5-5,CASSLNPGSINEQFF
.,TRBJ1-6,TRBV27,CASKLQGSPLHF
.,TRBJ2-7,TRBV6-5,CASSYGPYEQYF
.,TRBJ2-4,TRBV14,CASSQGTAPGTLAKNIQYF
.,TRBJ2-5,TRBV2,CASSPGQVVETQYF
.,TRBJ1-5,TRBV21-1,CASSSIRGEGNQPQHF
.,TRBJ1-2,TRBV5-1,CASSLAGGDYGYTF
.,TRBJ2-2,TRBV5-1,CASSPQNTGELFF
.,TRBJ1-5,TRBV6-1,CASAPRRDQPQHF
.,TRBJ1-3,TRBV5-4,CASSTDSFPGNTIYF